What follows is one T cell receptor (beta chain) and its context. Original handling: Junction-only immunoSEQ sequences carried no quality scores, so filtering differed. Profiled with immunoSEQ multiplex PCR; TCRdb holds only in-frame clones, not every one. The D gene and trimming were derived from the DNA, and the V and J assignments and clone size from that table. The table includes some 500,000 clones, approximately 77% detected once. The donors were adults (healthy and HIV-negative) with no recent acute infections or vaccinations. This record belongs to a study of shared clonotypes between healthy human individuals. The V and J ends lost 9 bases and 3 bases, in that order; junction bases with no gene match: 8. The CDR3 runs to 13 residues. Germline assignment: CDR1 MDHEN and CDR2 SYDVKM.

The chain joins TRBV28 to TRBJ2-7; 7 nucleotides align to TRBD2. The receptor comes from a woman aged 40 to 50 in good health. Some clones in this sample may be carry-over from other donors' samples. Sequences were obtained from PBMCs. This CDR3 reads CASAGVGHYEQYF. The CDR3 region has the DNA TGTGCCAGTGCGGGAGTTGGGCACTACGAGCAGTACTTC.